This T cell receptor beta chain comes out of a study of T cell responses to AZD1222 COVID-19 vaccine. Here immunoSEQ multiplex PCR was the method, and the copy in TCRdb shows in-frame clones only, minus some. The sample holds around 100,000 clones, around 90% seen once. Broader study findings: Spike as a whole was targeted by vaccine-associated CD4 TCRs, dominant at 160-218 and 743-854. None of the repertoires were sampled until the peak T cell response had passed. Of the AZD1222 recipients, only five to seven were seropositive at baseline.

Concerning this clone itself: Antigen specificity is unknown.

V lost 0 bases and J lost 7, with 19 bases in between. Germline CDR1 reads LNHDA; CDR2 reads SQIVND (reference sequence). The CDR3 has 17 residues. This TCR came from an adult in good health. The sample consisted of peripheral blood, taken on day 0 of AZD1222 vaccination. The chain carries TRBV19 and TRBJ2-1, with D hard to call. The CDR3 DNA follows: TGTGCCAGTAGTATAGAGGGGATTGGTCGAGTGCGGAATGAGCAGTTCTTC. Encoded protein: CASSIEGIGRVRNEQFF. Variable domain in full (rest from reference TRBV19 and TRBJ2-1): DGGITQSPKYLFRKEGQNVTLSCEQNLNHDAMYWYRQDPGQGLRLIYYSQIVNDFQKGDIAEGYSVSREKKESFPLTVTSAQKNPTAFYLCASSIEGIGRVRNEQFFGPGTRLTVL.